The 30 T cell receptor delta chains listed next were all sequenced from one sample in a study of γδ T cells in repeated Plasmodium falciparum infection. Bulk repertoires came from Vgamma9/Vdelta2+ or Vdelta2-negative gammadelta T cells flow-sorted from PBMC. TCRdb used CATT to re-call clones from the multiplex PCR reads. The table has roughly 93,000 delta-chain clones, approximately 1% seen once. The sample consisted of gamma-delta T cells from blood. The receptor set was obtained from a pool of human donors (malaria-infected and uninfected, not separated).

As regards this clone: The protein given by TCRdb reflects a much larger clone and differs at residue 15 from this DNA's translation, likely from a read error; the protein shown is the DNA's translation. The V gene is TRDV1; the J gene was not called; whether TRDD3, the table's D call, matches the DNA was not checked. Germline CDR1 is TSWWSYY and CDR2 is QGS. The CDR3 runs to 19 residues. The CDR3 protein is CALGESTYRILVPTRGIIF. The CDR3 coding sequence is TGTGCTCTTGGGGAAAGCACCTACAGGATTTTGGTACCGACCCGAGGGATCATCTTT.

For this clone: The protein recorded in TCRdb matches a much larger clone and deviates from this DNA's translation at residue 15, suggesting a read error; the protein here is obtained by translating the DNA. The gene calls are TRDV2 and TRDJ1; the match to TRDD3 covers 13 bases. The J gene was missing in TCRdb and was found by matching the end of the DNA to germline. CDR3 size: 21 residues. Trimming at V came to 0 bases and at J to 4 bases, leaving 19 bases not matched to a gene. Germline V gives CDR1 GEAIGNYY, CDR2 EKD. The CDR3 here is CACDTVYGPVLGDTPIDKLIF. The CDR3 nucleotides are TGTGCCTGTGACACCGTGTACGGGCCAGTACTGGGGGATACGCCAATCGATAAACTCATCTTT.

Worth noting for this clone: This DNA's translation and the protein TCRdb lists, from a much larger clone, do not match at residue 19, likely due to a read error; the protein shown is translated from the DNA. The rearrangement uses TRDV2 and TRDJ3; the match to TRDD3 covers 9 bases. No J gene is reported in TCRdb; it was inferred here by comparing the DNA with germline. The germline CDR1 and CDR2 sequences are GEAIGNYY and EKD. CDR3 length: 22 residues. The CDR3 DNA reads TGTGCCTGTGACACCGATTCTGACTGGGGGAAAAGAAGCTCCTGGGACACCCGACGGATGTTTTTC. This translates into CACDTDSDWGKRSSWDTRRMFF.

As for this clone: A single base is all that separates this from a far larger clone, so a read error is likely. The sample contains more than one DNA sequence encoding this CDR3. The chain recombines TRDV1 with TRDJ3; D may be TRDD3 (5 bases). The CDR3 loop spans 18 amino acids. Germline assignment: CDR1 TSWWSYY and CDR2 QGS. The CDR3 reads CALGEPPVGSWDTRQMFF. The CDR3 coding sequence is TGCGCTCTTGGGGAACCTCCCGTCGGCTCCTGGGACACCCGACAGATGTTTTTC.

Worth noting for this clone: The protein in TCRdb stems from a much larger clone and differs at residue 18 from this DNA's translation, likely a read error; here the protein is translated from the DNA. The J gene is TRDJ1, the V gene TRDV1, with TRDD3 matching 13 bases. The J gene, left out of TCRdb, was set here by checking the DNA against germline. CDR1 and CDR2 from the germline V gene are TSWWSYY and QGS. CDR3 length: 21 residues. The CDR3 spells CALGDLDGTGGYVIYTDELIF. In DNA form, the CDR3 reads TGTGCTCTTGGGGATCTGGACGGTACTGGGGGATACGTCATATACACCGATGAACTCATCTTT.

On this clone itself: This DNA translates differently at residue 16 from the TCRdb protein, which is that of a much larger clone; a read error is likely, and the protein shown is the DNA's own translation. The rearrangement uses TRDV1 and TRDJ1; 9 bases line up with TRDD3. Germline matching of the DNA provided the J gene here, since TCRdb leaves it blank. The CDR3 consists of 24 residues. Trimming at V came to 5 bases and at J to 0 bases, leaving 31 bases not matched to a gene. From germline, CDR1 is TSWWSYY and CDR2 QGS. The chain's CDR3 is CALGPPPPSSTSYWGTHYTDKLIF. The CDR3 coding sequence is TGTGCTCTTGGGCCACCCCCTCCTTCCTCCACCTCCTACTGGGGGACACACTACACCGATAAACTCATCTTT.

This clone was counted a few times. The TCRdb record carries a much larger clone's protein, which differs from this DNA's translation at residue 5; a read error is the likely cause, and the protein listed here is the DNA translation. The genes are TRDV2 and TRDJ1; 9 nucleotides match TRDD3. Germline loops: CDR1 GEAIGNYY, CDR2 EKD. The CDR3 totals 20 residues. The V and J ends lost 3 bases and 0 bases, in that order; junction bases with no gene match: 19. In DNA form, the CDR3 reads TGTGCCTGTGACTTCCCCCCGGGGGATACAAACGCTTTCTACACCGATAAACTCATCTTT. It codes for CACDFPPGDTNAFYTDKLIF.

This clone was picked up a small number of times. A far larger clone is only one base removed, so a read error is likely. Other DNA sequences in the same sample also yield this CDR3. The CDR3 nucleotides read TGTGCCTGTGACACCAGGTCTGGGGGAACGTGGTACACCGACAAACTCATCTTT. Translated: CACDTRSGGTWYTDKLIF. The chain has TRDV2 and TRDJ1, with 8 positions matching TRDD3. The J gene is not listed in TCRdb, so it was assigned here from a DNA match to germline. Germline V gene lookup returns CDR1 GEAIGNYY and CDR2 EKD. The CDR3 covers 18 residues.

This clone has a handful of counts. TCRdb's protein for this DNA is that of a much larger clone and differs from the translation at residue 8, likely a read error; the protein shown is the DNA translation. J is TRDJ1 and V is TRDV1, with 7 bases identical to TRDD3. Germline matching of the DNA provided the J gene here, since TCRdb leaves it blank. The CDR3 runs 19 residues. V lost 6 bases and J lost 7; bases outside the gene matches: 26. The germline gives CDR1 TSWWSYY, CDR2 QGS. CDR3 in amino acids: CALGSGSHVFTGAKGKLIF. Written as DNA, the CDR3 is TGTGCTCTTGGATCGGGGTCCCACGTTTTTACTGGGGCTAAAGGTAAACTCATCTTT.

Comment on this clone: TCRdb's listed protein matches a much larger clone and diverges from this DNA's translation at residue 5, likely through a read error; the protein shown comes from the DNA. The chain employs TRDV1 and TRDJ1, with 8 bases that match TRDD3. TCRdb leaves out the J gene; it was filled in here by matching the DNA to germline. The CDR3 totals 18 residues. Germline trimming cut 4 bases from V and 0 bases from J; bases unmatched to any gene: 13. Germline V gene data show CDR1 as TSWWSYY and CDR2 as QGS. The CDR3, as DNA: TGTGCTCTTGGGGGGTGGATCCGTACTGGGGGGTACACCGATAAACTCATCTTT. Its translation: CALGGWIRTGGYTDKLIF.

This clone counts as medium-sized. Within the sample, other DNA sequences also encode this same CDR3. The chain couples TRDV1 to TRDJ1; a weak D match, TRDD3 (5 bases). The CDR3 contains 15 residues. In germline, CDR1 is TSWWSYY, CDR2 QGS. CDR3 sequence reads: CAKGRGTGSTDKLIF. CDR3 coding DNA: TGTGCCAAAGGGCGGGGAACCGGCTCCACCGATAAACTCATCTTT.

On this clone itself: The protein recorded in TCRdb matches a much larger clone and deviates from this DNA's translation at residue 4, suggesting a read error; the protein here is obtained by translating the DNA. The chain carries TRDV1 and TRDJ2; 11 bases line up with TRDD3. This CDR3 spans 26 amino acids. V shed 8 bases and J 0 bases; nucleotides not matched to a gene: 35. Germline V gene data show CDR1 as TSWWSYY and CDR2 as QGS. CDR3 loop: CALRNPDSDHRWGIRDIKALTAQLFF. CDR3 nucleotide sequence: TGTGCTCTTAGGAACCCCGACTCGGATCATCGATGGGGGATACGCGATATAAAAGCTTTGACAGCACAACTCTTCTTT.

This clone was picked up a small number of times. Translating this DNA gives a protein that differs at residue 11 from the TCRdb one, which belongs to a much larger clone; a read error is likely, and the protein shown is this translation. The chain combines TRDV1 with TRDJ1; 8 bases are a match to TRDD3. The J gene comes from matching the DNA to germline here; TCRdb lacks it. The CDR3 is made up of 26 amino acids. J was trimmed by 0 bases and V by 0 bases; bases with no gene match: 33. Germline CDR1 and CDR2: TSWWSYY and QGS. The CDR3 DNA reads as TGTGCTCTTGGGGAACTGTTCGGGGGGCCAGGCTTGACTGCGTACTGGGGGTTACCTTACACCGATAAACTCATCTTT. Its protein product is CALGELFGGPGLTAYWGLPYTDKLIF.

This clone has a count of ten or more. This sequence joins TRDV1 and TRDJ1, with D perhaps matching TRDD3 (5 bases). The CDR3 sequence is 23 residues long. V gave up 5 bases and J gave up 2 bases, with 39 bases separating them. Germline values: CDR1 TSWWSYY, CDR2 QGS. For the CDR3, the DNA is TGTGCTCTTGGGACTTTTTCCCCTAGGGAGTTGGATAAAGGAAGGGCCCGGACCGATAAACTCATCTTT. Translation gives CALGTFSPRELDKGRARTDKLIF.

This clone was seen many times. A far larger clone lies a single base away; this is likely a read error. Other DNA sequences from this sample encode an identical CDR3 as well. The V gene call reads TRDV1; no J gene was called; the D call in the table, TRDD3, was not verified against the DNA. The CDR3 covers 19 residues. The V gene's germline CDR1 is TSWWSYY and CDR2 QGS. The CDR3: CALAAPASAGGRYTDKLIF. CDR3 bases: TGTGCTCTCGCCGCCCCAGCTTCAGCTGGGGGAAGGTACACCGATAAGCTCATCTTT.

This clone was detected a few times. The TCRdb protein comes from a much larger clone and disagrees with this DNA's translation at residue 15, likely due to a read error; the protein given here is derived from the DNA. The chain recombines TRDV2 with TRDJ2; 13 bases fit TRDD3. CDR3 length: 19 amino acids. CDR1 and CDR2 from the germline V gene are GEAIGNYY and EKD. DNA for the CDR3: TGTGCCTGTGACACCGTACTGGGGGATACGCGGGCTTTGACAACACAACTCTTCTTT. Translated, it gives CACDTVLGDTRALTTQLFF.

This clone has ten or more counts. A single base is all that separates this from a far larger clone, so a read error is likely. The same CDR3 arises from other DNA sequences in this sample as well. The chain links TRAV36/DV7 to TRDJ1; 11 nucleotides match TRDD3. From germline, CDR1 is VTNFRS and CDR2 LTSSGIE (reference sequence). The CDR3 is 16 residues long. The CDR3: CAVSNTGGYYTDKLIF. CDR3 bases: TGTGCTGTGTCCAATACTGGGGGATATTACACCGATAAGCTCATCTTT.

Of note for this clone: The TCRdb protein comes from a much larger clone and disagrees with this DNA's translation at residue 5, likely due to a read error; the protein given here is derived from the DNA. The chain couples TRDV1 to TRDJ2; no clear D. Germline CDR1 is TSWWSYY and CDR2 is QGS. The CDR3 consists of 12 residues. V lost 9 bases and J 4 bases, leaving 9 bases between the germline ends. The CDR3 region has the DNA TGTGCTCTCGCCACGGGGACAGCACAACTCTTCTTT. The encoded protein is CALATGTAQLFF.

Regarding this clone: The protein given by TCRdb reflects a much larger clone and differs at residue 5 from this DNA's translation, likely from a read error; the protein shown is the DNA's translation. This chain connects TRDV1 to TRDJ1, with 10 bases matching TRDD3. Unmatched junction bases numbered 21, after V lost 5 bases and J lost 9 bases. The CDR3 has 18 residues. Per germline, CDR1 TSWWSYY and CDR2 QGS. The CDR3 region has the DNA TGTGCTCTTGGGAGTCTTAGAATAGGTGGTTGGGGGATACAACAACTCATCTTT. It translates to CALGSLRIGGWGIQQLIF.

About this clone: This DNA translates differently at residue 14 from the TCRdb protein, which is that of a much larger clone; a read error is likely, and the protein shown is the DNA's own translation. In DNA form, the CDR3 reads TGTGCTCTTGGGGAACTCGGGCTCGAACGATGGATACGCGGACGATACACCGATAAACTCATCTTT. Protein sequence: CALGELGLERWIRGRYTDKLIF. J is TRDJ1 and V is TRDV1, with 7 positions matching TRDD3. Because TCRdb records no J gene, it was assigned here through a match of the DNA to germline. The V segment lost 0 bases and the J segment 0 bases; nucleotides outside the gene matches: 22. Germline values: CDR1 TSWWSYY, CDR2 QGS. CDR3 size: 22 residues.

This clone appeared a few times. The protein TCRdb lists belongs to a much larger clone and differs from this DNA's translation at residue 19, which points to a read error; the protein shown is made from the DNA. J gene calling gave no result, while the V gene is TRDV2; TRDD3 is the table's D call, not checked against the DNA. The CDR3 is 21 residues long. Germline V gene sequence: CDR1 GEAIGNYY, CDR2 EKD. CDR3 sequence: CACDTLLGDTGSSWDTRQTFF. The CDR3, as DNA: TGTGCCTGTGACACCTTACTGGGGGATACGGGGAGCTCCTGGGACACCCGACAGACGTTTTTC.

This clone was found many times. The protein recorded in TCRdb does not match the translated DNA at residue 10; the protein presented here comes from translating the DNA. The rearrangement joins TRDV1 to TRDJ1; D not resolved. V dropped 2 bases and J dropped 8 bases, with 15 bases sitting between them. Germline V gene lookup returns CDR1 TSWWSYY and CDR2 QGS. This CDR3 has 14 amino acids. CDR3 DNA: TGTGCTCTTGGGGAAAAGTCGCTGGTATGGAAACTCATCTTT. Translating it yields CALGEKSLVWKLIF.

This clone was detected only a few times. This likely reflects a read error, since a far larger clone is one base away. Other nucleotide sequences from this sample produce the same CDR3. V is TRDV1 and J is TRDJ1, with 10 bases identical to TRDD3. Since TCRdb gives no J gene, matching the DNA to germline was used here to assign it. The CDR3 runs to 25 residues. Trimming removed 6 bases from V and 4 bases from J; junction bases left unmatched: 38. Germline CDR1 reads TSWWSYY; CDR2 reads QGS. Here the CDR3 reads CALGVQPFPVRVLGDQDQRVDKLIF. CDR3 coding DNA: TGTGCTCTTGGAGTCCAGCCGTTTCCAGTCCGAGTACTGGGGGATCAGGACCAACGGGTCGATAAACTCATCTTT.

This clone was counted at least ten times. The protein TCRdb lists belongs to a much larger clone and differs from this DNA's translation at residue 10, which points to a read error; the protein shown is made from the DNA. The chain uses TRDV2 and TRDJ1; a possible D gene is TRDD3 (5 bases). No J gene is reported in TCRdb; it was inferred here by comparing the DNA with germline. Germline CDR1 GEAIGNYY, CDR2 EKD. The length of the CDR3 is 14 residues. V was trimmed by 0 bases and J by 7 bases, leaving 14 bases between them. Here the CDR3 reads CACDTVTGNGKLIF. The DNA of the CDR3 is TGTGCCTGTGACACCGTAACGGGGAACGGTAAACTCATCTTT.

This clone was recorded many times. This may arise from a read error, as a much more abundant clone is one base away. Different DNA sequences within this sample yield the same CDR3. The rearrangement joins TRDV2 to TRDJ1, with 8 nucleotides matching TRDD3. Per the germline V gene, CDR1 is GEAIGNYY and CDR2 is EKD. V dropped 5 bases and J dropped 3; count of bases not matched to a gene: 7. The CDR3 runs to 14 residues. Here the CDR3 reads CACGGGDTADKLIF. CDR3 DNA sequence: TGTGCCTGTGGGGGCGGGGATACAGCCGATAAACTCATCTTT.

This clone was counted only a few times. A read error likely explains this, since a far larger clone differs by one base. At the DNA level, this CDR3 is encoded by other sequences in the same sample as well. This chain uses TRDV1 with TRDJ1; TRDD3 is a possible D gene (5 bases). TCRdb lists no J gene, so it was determined here by aligning the DNA to germline. Germline V gene data show CDR1 as TSWWSYY and CDR2 as QGS. The CDR3 consists of 13 residues. The CDR3 sequence: CALGEFRSDKLIF. The CDR3 nucleotides are TGTGCCCTTGGGGAATTTCGCAGCGATAAACTCATCTTT.

In the case of this clone: A read error likely explains why the TCRdb protein, taken from a much larger clone, differs from this DNA's translation at residue 5; the protein shown is translated from the DNA. The chain links TRDV2 to TRDJ3, with D perhaps TRDD3 (6 bases). CDR1 and CDR2 from the germline V gene are GEAIGNYY and EKD. Trimming took off 3 bases at V and 5 bases at J, with 13 bases between the two ends. The CDR3 runs to 16 residues. The CDR3 loop is CACDAVGYRDTRQMFF. The CDR3 DNA follows: TGTGCCTGTGACGCCGTCGGATACCGGGACACCCGACAGATGTTTTTC.

This clone turned up a few times. TCRdb pairs this DNA with a much larger clone's protein that differs at residue 6, likely a read error; the protein shown was translated from the DNA. The chain has TRDV2 and TRDJ3; TRDD3 aligns across 7 bases. From germline, CDR1 is GEAIGNYY and CDR2 EKD. The CDR3 is 22 residues long. The trim removed 1 base at V and 0 bases at J, leaving 17 bases unmatched. The CDR3 DNA is TGTGCCTGTGACACTCCAGGGGGATCTATATCTGGAAGCTCCTGGGACACCCGACAGATGTTTTTC. Residues: CACDTPGGSISGSSWDTRQMFF.

This clone has just a few counts. The chain employs TRDV1 and TRDJ1, with TRDD3 identical over 12 bases. The J gene comes from matching the DNA to germline here; TCRdb lacks it. Per the germline V gene, CDR1 is TSWWSYY and CDR2 is QGS. The CDR3 has 29 residues. V shed 3 bases, J shed 0 bases, and the junction held 41 bases outside the gene matches. The CDR3 sequence: CALGEVLGYLLPPSWTYWGIHGDTDKLIF. In nucleotides, the CDR3 is TGTGCTCTTGGGGAGGTATTGGGGTACCTCCTTCCCCCGTCCTGGACGTACTGGGGGATACATGGGGACACCGATAAACTCATCTTT.

There are many counts of this clone. A much larger clone sits a single nucleotide away, making a read error possible. Within the sample, other DNA sequences also encode this same CDR3. This chain uses TRDV1 with TRDJ1; D is ambiguous. Germline loops: CDR1 TSWWSYY, CDR2 QGS. V was clipped by 9 bases and J by 1 base, with 21 bases between them. CDR3 length equals 16 residues. The CDR3 here is CALAIRYKRSTDKLIF. The CDR3 DNA reads as TGTGCTCTCGCCATTAGATATAAGCGATCCACCGATAAACTCATCTTT.